The rows below give T cell receptor beta chains drawn from one sample of a study of T cell clonotyping in hematopoietic cell transplantation. The table came from immunoSEQ multiplex PCR; TCRdb's copy has only in-frame clones and leaves some out. The sample has just over 1,500 clones, around 80% seen once; the top ten hold 5.1%. Sequencing was performed on PBMCs, taken 30 days after allogeneic stem cell transplant. The source of these receptors is a male patient aged 25-45 years who had an allogeneic stem cell transplant, so T cells may come from the graft donor. Some clones in this sample may be carry-over from other donors' samples. Each CDR3 is given with its conserved first and last residue. A D gene is named only where the DNA matches it firmly. Where a row states a size, it is once, few, many or the class of an expanded clone; other rows omit it.

V	D	J	size	CDR3	DNA
TRBV6-5	TRBD2	TRBJ2-7	-	CASSYGLAGSYEQYF	TGTGCCAGCAGTTACGGACTAGCGGGATCCTACGAGCAGTACTTC
TRBV28	TRBD1	TRBJ1-6	few	CASSWDRDNSPLHF	TGTGCCAGCAGTTGGGACAGGGATAATTCACCCCTCCACTTT
TRBV2	-	TRBJ2-6	-	CASNREIVSGANVLTF	TGTGCCAGCAACAGGGAAATAGTCTCCGGGGCCAACGTCCTGACTTTC
TRBV2	-	TRBJ1-3	-	CASSLDSAGGNTIYF	TGTGCCAGCAGCCTAGACAGTGCCGGGGGGAACACCATATATTTT
TRBV19	TRBD1	TRBJ2-1	-	CARGQGASYNEQFF	TGTGCCAGGGGACAGGGGGCTAGCTACAATGAGCAGTTCTTC
TRBV5-4	TRBD1	TRBJ2-2	-	CASSLPGQSNTGELFF	TGTGCCAGCAGCTTGCCGGGACAGAGTAACACCGGGGAGCTGTTTTTT
TRBV13	-	TRBJ2-7	-	CASSSQGGGRGLYEQYF	TGTGCCAGCAGCTCCCAGGGGGGGGGCAGGGGGCTGTACGAGCAGTACTTC
TRBV7-2	TRBD2	TRBJ2-2	-	CASSSPGLANTGELFF	TGTGCCAGCAGCTCGCCCGGACTAGCTAACACCGGGGAGCTGTTTTTT
TRBV4-3	-	TRBJ2-7	-	CASSQDRGQPYEQYF	TGCGCCAGCAGCCAAGATCGGGGGCAGCCATACGAGCAGTACTTC
TRBV4-3	TRBD1	TRBJ1-2	few	CASSETGGNGYTF	TGCGCCAGCAGCGAAACAGGGGGAAATGGCTACACCTTC
TRBV18	TRBD1	TRBJ1-1	-	CASSRDRAVENTEAFF	TGTGCCAGCTCACGTGACAGGGCGGTTGAGAACACTGAAGCTTTCTTT